The 19 T cell receptor beta chains given below trace back to one sample, sequenced in a study of T cell repertoires in cytomegalovirus infection. In TCRdb, the reads were re-called with MiXCR into one record per CDR3 protein. The data contain about 830,000 distinct CDR3 sequences, approximately 32% of them singletons. These receptors' antigens are unknown. The sample consisted of cultured CD8+ T cells from PBMCs, taken from culture after CMV antigen stimulation. The receptors come from a human donor in good health (CMV status not recorded). Some clones in this sample may be carry-over from other donors' samples.

This chain connects TRBV25-1 to TRBJ1-5, with D perhaps TRBD1 (5 bases). V was clipped by 6 bases and J by 5 bases, with 14 bases between them. CDR3 length equals 14 residues. Germline-derived CDR1 and CDR2 are MGHDK and SYGVNS. CDR3 nucleotides: TGTGCCAGCAGGGCGGGAGGGACTTATCAGCCCCAGCATTTT. Its translation: CASRAGGTYQPQHF.

The chain is built from TRBV6-1 and TRBJ1-5, with 7 bases aligning to TRBD1. V gave up 9 bases and J gave up 0 bases; unmatched junction bases: 5. The CDR3 loop spans 14 amino acids. Germline assignment: CDR1 MNHNS and CDR2 SASEGT. The CDR3 spells CASLQGLSNQPQHF. The CDR3 DNA is TGTGCCAGTTTACAGGGGCTTAGCAATCAGCCCCAGCATTTT.

On this clonotype itself: The junction departs from germline at one end; a sequencing error may be responsible. The chain uses TRBV7-2 and TRBJ1-4; the match to TRBD1 covers 10 bases. CDR3 size: 14 residues. The germline gives CDR1 SGHTA, CDR2 FQGNSA. The CDR3 sequence: CGSLGGQGREKLFF. The CDR3 coding sequence is TGTGGCAGCTTAGGGGGACAGGGGCGGGAAAAACTGTTTTTT. The variable domain in full, with the rest retrieved from reference TRBV7-2 and TRBJ1-4, is GAGVSQSPSNKVTEKGKDVELRCDPISGHTALYWYRQSLGQGLEFLIYFQGNSAPDKSGLPSDRFSAERTGGSVSTLTIQRTQQEDSAVYLCGSLGGQGREKLFFGSGTQLSVL.

The rearrangement uses TRBV7-9 and TRBJ2-3; 7 nucleotides align to TRBD2. The V segment lost 5 bases and the J segment 3 bases; nucleotides outside the gene matches: 11. The CDR3 has 16 amino acids. Per the germline V gene, CDR1 is SEHNR and CDR2 is FQNEAQ (reference sequence). The CDR3 DNA reads as TGTGCCAGCAGCCCTCTCGGGGCTAGCGGAACAGATACGCAGTATTTT. Residues: CASSPLGASGTDTQYF.

The chain is built from TRBV2 and TRBJ1-5; weak D call: TRBD1 (6 bases). Germline loops: CDR1 SNHLY, CDR2 FYNNEI. The CDR3 is made up of 14 amino acids. V was shortened by 8 bases and J by 2 bases, with 13 bases between the two germline ends. The CDR3 reads CASEGENGNQPQHF. CDR3 nucleotide sequence: TGTGCCAGCGAGGGGGAAAACGGCAATCAGCCCCAGCATTTT.

In its sample, this clonotype was seen a few times. This chain links TRBV7-9 with TRBJ2-5, with TRBD1 as a possible D gene (6 bases). The ends were cut back, 6 bases at V and 1 base at J, with 15 bases in the middle. The CDR3 consists of 15 residues. Germline assignment: CDR1 SEHNR and CDR2 FQNEAQ (reference sequence). CDR3 region: CASSPPGTTQETQYF. DNA of the CDR3: TGTGCCAGCAGTCCCCCCGGGACAACCCAAGAGACCCAGTACTTC.

V is TRBV2 and J is TRBJ2-6; 7 bases agree with TRBD2. The germline CDR1 and CDR2 sequences are SNHLY and FYNNEI. V lost 3 bases and J lost 2; bases outside the gene matches: 4. There are 16 residues in the CDR3. CDR3 loop: CASSEGGGAGANVLTF. In DNA form, the CDR3 reads TGTGCCAGCAGTGAGGGGGGGGGGGCTGGGGCCAACGTCCTGACTTTC. Together with reference TRBV2 and TRBJ2-6, the CDR3 gives the full variable domain: EPEVTQTPSHQVTQMGQEVILRCVPISNHLYFYWYRQILGQKVEFLVSFYNNEISEKSEIFDDQFSVERPDGSNFTLKIRSTKLEDSAMYFCASSEGGGAGANVLTFGAGSRLTVL.

The chain is built from TRBV28 and TRBJ1-2; no definite D call. V was shortened by 3 bases and J by 8 bases, with 22 bases between the two germline ends. Germline V gives CDR1 MDHEN, CDR2 SYDVKM. There are 16 residues in the CDR3. The CDR3 here is CASSFAATVLLSGYTF. In DNA, the CDR3 is TGTGCCAGCAGTTTTGCAGCGACGGTTTTGCTTTCGGGCTACACCTTC.

V usage is TRBV20-1 and J usage is TRBJ1-6; the D gene is possibly TRBD1 (5 bases). V gave up 3 bases and J gave up 9 bases, with 21 bases separating them. This CDR3 comprises 16 residues. Germline CDR1 is DFQATT and CDR2 is SNEGSKA (reference sequence). CDR3 sequence reads: CSARSVDSPTVSPLHF. CDR3 bases: TGCAGTGCTAGGTCTGTAGACAGCCCCACGGTTTCACCCCTCCACTTT.

The V and J genes are TRBV7-8 and TRBJ2-1; D not certain. The CDR3 is 16 amino acids. V dropped 4 bases and J dropped 0 bases, with 13 bases sitting between them. Germline loops: CDR1 SGHVS, CDR2 FQNEAQ. The CDR3 here is CASSSGGPRSYNEQFF. CDR3 nucleotide sequence: TGTGCCAGCAGCTCCGGTGGACCCCGCTCCTACAATGAGCAGTTCTTC.

CDR3 nucleotide sequence: TGTGCCAGCAGTTTAAACCGGCTTAATCAGCCCCAGCATTTT. Residues: CASSLNRLNQPQHF. The chain carries TRBV12-3 or TRBV12-4 and TRBJ1-5; no clear D. The CDR3 has 14 amino acids. V lost 2 bases, J lost 4 bases, and 9 bases lay in between.

To note about this clonotype: One end of the junction is discordant with germline, which a read error may explain. The V call is TRBV19, the J call TRBJ2-2; 7 nucleotides agree with TRBD1. The CDR3 covers 11 residues. The germline V gene encodes CDR1 LNHDA and CDR2 SQIVND (reference sequence). CDR3 region: CALRQGNELFF. The DNA of the CDR3 is TGCGCCCTTCGACAGGGTAATGAGCTGTTTTTT.

This chain links TRBV27 with TRBJ1-1, with D possibly matching TRBD1 (5 bases). The CDR3 is made up of 13 amino acids. Germline CDR1 reads MNHEY; CDR2 reads SMNVEV (reference sequence). Trimming removed 0 bases at V and 11 bases at J, with 13 bases between. The CDR3 coding sequence is TGTGCCAGCAGTTTATCGACCCTCGGGGGGGCTTTCTTT. It codes for CASSLSTLGGAFF.

This clonotype was counted only a few times. The genes are TRBV7-9 and TRBJ2-1; the D call may be TRBD1 or TRBD2 (6 bases each). V shed 5 bases and J shed 4 bases, with 18 bases lying between them. CDR3 size: 16 residues. Per germline, CDR1 SEHNR and CDR2 FQNEAQ (reference sequence). The CDR3 loop is CASSPRGPADYNEQFF. In DNA form, the CDR3 reads TGTGCCAGCAGCCCACGGGGGCCAGCCGATTACAATGAGCAGTTCTTC.

The table lists this clonotype with a few counts. The chain combines TRBV7-4 with TRBJ1-5; D perhaps matches TRBD1 (5 bases). This CDR3 comprises 15 residues. V lost 3 bases to trimming and J lost 4 bases, with 13 bases between them. Per the germline V gene, CDR1 is SGHVT and CDR2 is SQSDAQ. In DNA, the CDR3 is TGTGCCAGCAGCTTCTATCAGGGCTTTAATCAGCCCCAGCATTTT. Its translation is CASSFYQGFNQPQHF.

This clonotype was seen more than once but under ten times. The chain links TRBV18 to TRBJ2-1; D tentatively fits TRBD1 or TRBD2 (6 bases each). Per the germline V gene, CDR1 is KGHSH and CDR2 is LQKENI. This CDR3 has 13 residues. V lost 0 bases and J lost 8, with 8 bases in between. CDR3 DNA: TGTGCCAGCTCACCACCAGGGGGGCATGAGCAGTTCTTC. As protein: CASSPPGGHEQFF.

This clonotype showed up just once. DNA of the CDR3: TGCAGCGTTGAAGGAAATAGAGGCTCCTACGAGCAGTACGTC. It yields the protein CSVEGNRGSYEQYV. The V gene is TRBV29-1, the J gene TRBJ2-7; D is unresolved. Germline CDR1 reads SQVTM; CDR2 reads ANQGSEA. This CDR3 region has 14 residues. V was trimmed by 1 base and J by 0 bases, leaving 10 bases between them.

The table lists this clonotype with a few counts. The V gene is TRBV27, the J gene TRBJ1-1; tentative D call: TRBD1 (6 bases). Germline V lookup: CDR1 MNHEY, CDR2 SMNVEV (reference sequence). CDR3 length equals 18 residues. Trimming removed 4 bases at V and 3 bases at J, with 24 bases between. The CDR3 loop reads CASSYLEGGARRDTEAFF. CDR3 sequence (DNA): TGTGCCAGCAGTTACCTGGAAGGGGGGGCTCGACGGGACACTGAAGCTTTCTTT.

The chain links TRBV4-2 to TRBJ2-1; D uncertain. The CDR3 runs 13 residues. V lost 0 bases and J 4 bases, leaving 4 bases between the germline ends. Per germline, CDR1 LGHNA and CDR2 YNFKEQ. The CDR3 sequence is CASSQDMYNEQFF. CDR3 sequence (DNA): TGTGCCAGCAGCCAAGATATGTACAATGAGCAGTTCTTC.